Included here is one T cell receptor beta chain sequence, with context. Trimming took 2 bases from V and 0 from J, leaving 8 bases between them. Germline values: CDR1 MDHEN, CDR2 SYDVKM. The CDR3 length is 14 residues. The data stem from a study of T cells after somatic rescue of genetic block. Only in-frame clones appear in the TCRdb table, and some are missing; sequencing was by immunoSEQ multiplex PCR. The sample lists about 70,000 clones; 90% to 95% were seen once. The chain couples TRBV28 to TRBJ2-7; D is perhaps TRBD2 (5 bases). Sequencing was done on a sample of peripheral blood mononuclear cells (PBMCs). The clonotype comes from a man aged 35-49 years. The CDR3 sequence: CASSLTGSSYEQYF. As DNA, the CDR3 is TGTGCCAGCAGTTTAACGGGGTCCTCCTACGAGCAGTACTTC.